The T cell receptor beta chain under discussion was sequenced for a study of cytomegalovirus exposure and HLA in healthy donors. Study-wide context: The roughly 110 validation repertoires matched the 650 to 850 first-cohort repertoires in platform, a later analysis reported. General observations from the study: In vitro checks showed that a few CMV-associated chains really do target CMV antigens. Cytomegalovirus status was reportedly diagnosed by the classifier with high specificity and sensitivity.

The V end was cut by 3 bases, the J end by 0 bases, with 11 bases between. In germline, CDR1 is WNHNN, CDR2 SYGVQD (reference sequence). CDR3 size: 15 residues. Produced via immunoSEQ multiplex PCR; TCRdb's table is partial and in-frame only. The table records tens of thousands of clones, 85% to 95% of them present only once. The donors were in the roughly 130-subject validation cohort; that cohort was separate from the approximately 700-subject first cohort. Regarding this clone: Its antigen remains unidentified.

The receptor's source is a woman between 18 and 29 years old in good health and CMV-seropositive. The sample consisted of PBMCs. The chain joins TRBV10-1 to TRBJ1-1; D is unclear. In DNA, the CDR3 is TGCGCCAGCAGTGAACGGGGTTATATGAACACTGAAGCTTTCTTT. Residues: CASSERGYMNTEAFF.